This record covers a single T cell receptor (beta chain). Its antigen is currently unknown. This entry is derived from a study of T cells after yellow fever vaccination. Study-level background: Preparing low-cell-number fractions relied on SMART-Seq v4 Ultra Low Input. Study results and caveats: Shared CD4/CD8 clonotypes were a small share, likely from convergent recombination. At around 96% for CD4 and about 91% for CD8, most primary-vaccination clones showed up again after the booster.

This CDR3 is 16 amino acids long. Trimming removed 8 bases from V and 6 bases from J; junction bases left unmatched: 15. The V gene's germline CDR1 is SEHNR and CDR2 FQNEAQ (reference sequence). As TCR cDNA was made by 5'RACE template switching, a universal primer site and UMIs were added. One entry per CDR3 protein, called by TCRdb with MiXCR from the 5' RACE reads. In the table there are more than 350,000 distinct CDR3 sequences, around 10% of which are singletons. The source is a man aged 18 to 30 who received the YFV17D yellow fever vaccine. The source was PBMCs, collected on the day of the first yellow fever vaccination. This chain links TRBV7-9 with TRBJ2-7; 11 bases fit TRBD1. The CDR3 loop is CASGSPLSGTGGEQYV. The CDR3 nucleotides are TGTGCCAGCGGTTCCCCTTTGTCTGGGACAGGGGGCGAGCAGTACGTC.